Given below is one T cell receptor (beta chain) in context. The antigen remains undetermined. These data originate in a study of T cell clonotyping in hematopoietic cell transplantation. CDR3 length: 16 amino acids. Germline V CDR1 and CDR2: LNHDA, SQIVND (reference sequence). Losses at the gene ends were 0 bases for V and 6 bases for J; bases not matched to a gene: 6. Recipient blood drawn about 28 days pretransplant and days 30, 100, 180 after. Findings and caveats of the study: Recipient TCR diversity dropped after transplant; expanded clonotypes rose from day 30 to 180. Few recipient clonotypes overlapped donors; over 97% were de novo at given depth. Cells were unsorted, so CD4 and CD8 contributions were not separated.

Sequencing used immunoSEQ multiplex PCR; TCRdb keeps in-frame clones, though not all of them. This sample has about 5,700 clones, with around four fifths found just once. The clonotype originates from a male patient aged 45 to 59 who had an allogeneic stem cell transplant from an unrelated donor, so the T cells may come from the graft donor. Some clones in this sample may be carry-over from other donors' samples. This chain connects TRBV19 to TRBJ1-5; 9 bases fit TRBD1. The source was PBMCs, collected 100 days after allogeneic stem cell transplant. For the CDR3, the DNA is TGTGCCAGTAGTATAGAGGGAGGACAGGGGATTCAGCCCCAGCATTTT. Translating it yields CASSIEGGQGIQPQHF.